The rows below give T cell receptor beta chains drawn from one sample of a study of blood T cell repertoires in COVID-19. Measured with immunoSEQ multiplex PCR; TCRdb has only the in-frame clones, and not every one. The table shows about 51,000 clones, with about 86% occurring only once. The sequenced sample was peripheral blood. These receptors originate from a man aged 55 to 69 with acute or convalescent COVID-19. CDR3s include the opening cysteine and the closing phenylalanine or tryptophan. A D gene is named only where the DNA matches it firmly. Expanded clones are given a class, and other clones once, few, many or no size at all.

D,J,size,V,CDR3,DNA
TRBD1,TRBJ1-2,-,TRBV5-5,CASSSPRTGPNYGYTF,TGTGCCAGCAGCTCTCCTAGGACAGGGCCTAACTATGGCTACACCTTC
TRBD2,TRBJ2-5,-,TRBV7-2,CASAAGGVQETQYF,TGTGCCAGCGCGGCGGGGGGAGTCCAAGAGACCCAGTACTTC
-,TRBJ1-5,-,TRBV18,CASSLSGQTHNQPQHF,TGTGCCAGCTCACTGAGCGGACAGACCCACAATCAGCCCCAGCATTTT
TRBD2,TRBJ2-3,-,TRBV6-5,CASRLAGGADTQYF,TGTGCCAGCAGATTAGCGGGGGGGGCAGATACGCAGTATTTT
-,TRBJ2-5,-,TRBV7-9,CASSRTRTFQETQYF,TGTGCCAGCAGCCGGACACGGACCTTCCAAGAGACCCAGTACTTC
-,TRBJ2-5,-,TRBV5-1,CASSLGAETQYF,TGCGCCAGCAGCTTGGGGGCCGAGACCCAGTACTTC
-,TRBJ2-7,-,TRBV19,CASRSTGSYEQYF,TGTGCCAGTAGGTCAACAGGATCCTACGAGCAGTACTTC
-,TRBJ2-2,-,TRBV28,CASSPLLSTGELFF,TGTGCCAGCAGTCCGTTACTTAGCACCGGGGAGCTGTTTTTT
-,TRBJ2-7,once,TRBV7-2,CASSRTNSRPGGEQYF,TGTGCCAGCAGCCGGACTAATTCCCGCCCTGGCGGCGAGCAGTACTTC
-,TRBJ2-7,-,TRBV28,CASNQGHYEQYF,TGTGCCAGCAATCAGGGCCACTACGAGCAGTACTTC
TRBD1,TRBJ2-7,-,TRBV19,CASSQDRDRDCEQYF,TGTGCCAGTAGCCAGGACCGGGACAGGGACTGCGAGCAGTACTTC
-,TRBJ2-7,-,TRBV12-3/TRBV12-4,CASRSGVYEQYF,TGTGCCAGCAGGTCAGGGGTCTACGAGCAGTACTTC
-,TRBJ2-1,-,TRBV5-1,CASSSGGGGEQFF,TGCGCCAGCAGTTCTGGAGGGGGCGGGGAGCAGTTCTTC
TRBD2,TRBJ2-5,-,TRBV2,CASSWVGAGQETQYF,TGTGCCAGCAGCTGGGTAGGAGCGGGACAAGAGACCCAGTACTTC
TRBD1,TRBJ1-2,once,TRBV4-3,CASSHAVTGEGSEGYTF,TGCGCCAGCAGCCATGCCGTGACAGGGGAAGGCTCTGAAGGCTACACCTTC
TRBD1,TRBJ1-2,-,TRBV7-2,CASSFLGQGEYGYTF,TGTGCCAGCAGCTTTCTGGGACAGGGGGAATATGGCTACACCTTC
TRBD1,TRBJ1-4,-,TRBV9,CASSKGGQGNEKLFF,TGTGCCAGCAGCAAGGGGGGACAGGGGAATGAAAAACTGTTTTTT
-,TRBJ2-3,-,TRBV28,CASSSQLVKGYTQYF,TGTGCCAGCAGTTCACAGCTAGTAAAGGGGTATACGCAGTATTTT
-,TRBJ2-3,-,TRBV27,CASSPFFPDTQYF,TGTGCCAGCAGTCCCTTTTTCCCAGATACGCAGTATTTT
-,TRBJ2-3,-,TRBV2,CASSDPSRGTQYF,TGTGCCAGCAGCGACCCCTCTAGGGGGACGCAGTATTTT
-,TRBJ2-1,few,TRBV4-2,CASSLGGTGSHNEQFF,TGTGCCAGCAGCCTCGGAGGAACAGGGTCGCACAATGAGCAGTTCTTC
TRBD1,TRBJ1-1,-,TRBV10-3,CAISEGQGTFF,TGTGCCATCAGTGAAGGACAGGGGACTTTCTTT
TRBD1,TRBJ2-1,-,TRBV5-1,CASSSRTGGGEQFF,TGCGCCAGCAGCTCCCGGACAGGGGGCGGCGAGCAGTTCTTC
-,TRBJ1-5,-,TRBV15,CATSSYNQPQHF,TGTGCCACCAGCAGTTACAATCAGCCCCAGCATTTT
-,TRBJ2-7,once,TRBV12-5,CASGRKDSASYEQYF,TGTGCTAGTGGCAGAAAGGACAGCGCGTCCTACGAGCAGTACTTC
TRBD1,TRBJ1-2,-,TRBV18,CASSPGTGNYGYTF,TGTGCCAGCTCACCAGGGACAGGCAACTATGGCTACACCTTC
TRBD1,TRBJ2-2,-,TRBV5-1,CASSAQGTTGELFF,TGCGCCAGCAGCGCACAGGGGACCACCGGGGAGCTGTTTTTT
-,TRBJ1-2,-,TRBV4-3,CASSQDLGLYGYTF,TGCGCCAGCAGCCAAGATCTGGGCCTCTATGGCTACACCTTC
-,TRBJ1-1,-,TRBV2,CASLRQDTEAFF,TGTGCCAGCCTCCGGCAGGACACTGAAGCTTTCTTT
TRBD2,TRBJ2-2,-,TRBV6-6,CASSPRGGREGNTGELFF,TGTGCCAGCAGTCCGAGGGGCGGGAGAGAAGGGAACACCGGGGAGCTGTTTTTT
-,TRBJ1-6,-,TRBV19,CASSSLYDSPLHF,TGTGCCAGTAGTAGCCTCTATGATTCACCCCTCCACTTT
-,TRBJ1-2,-,TRBV20-1,CSASFNGYTF,TGCAGTGCTAGTTTTAATGGCTACACCTTC
TRBD1,TRBJ1-5,-,TRBV28,CASGRQGENQPQHF,TGTGCCAGCGGTAGACAGGGAGAGAATCAGCCCCAGCATTTT